Below are 18 T cell receptor beta chains sequenced from a single sample in a study of blood T cell repertoires in COVID-19. Some clones are missing from TCRdb's copy, which holds only in-frame ones; the method was immunoSEQ multiplex PCR. Among more than 150,000 clones listed, around 86% were seen once. Sequencing was performed on peripheral blood. These receptors all come from a man aged 40-49 years with acute or convalescent COVID-19.

The genes are TRBV19 and TRBJ2-6; 7 bases match TRBD1. V shed 4 bases and J 4 bases; nucleotides not matched to a gene: 10. The CDR3 extends over 17 amino acids. In germline, CDR1 is LNHDA, CDR2 SQIVND (reference sequence). CDR3 in amino acids: CASSTPTGLGGANVLTF. The DNA of the CDR3 is TGTGCCAGTAGTACCCCGACAGGGCTAGGAGGGGCCAACGTCCTGACTTTC.

This clone was seen more than once but under ten times. At the DNA level, this CDR3 is encoded by other sequences in the same sample as well. The chain is built from TRBV7-2 and TRBJ1-1; D gene unclear. CDR1 is SGHTA, CDR2 FQGNSA, per germline. The length of the CDR3 is 13 residues. The V end was cut by 1 base, the J end by 1 base, with 4 bases between. The CDR3 is CASSLDRNTEAFF. CDR3 nucleotide sequence: TGTGCCAGCAGCTTAGACAGGAACACTGAAGCTTTCTTT.

V usage is TRBV21-1 and J usage is TRBJ1-6; TRBD1 is taken as the D call from the table, unchecked against the DNA. TRBV21-1 is a known pseudogene. This CDR3 is built from 18 residues. The CDR3 nucleotides are TGTGCCAGCAGCTCGTGCGTCAGGGGACAGCTCTATAATTCACCCCTCCACTTT. It encodes CASSSCVRGQLYNSPLHF.

The V gene is TRBV28, the J gene TRBJ1-1; 9 bases fit TRBD1. The CDR3 length is 14 residues. Trimming took 8 bases from V and 10 from J; bases not matched to a gene: 14. CDR1 and CDR2 from the germline V gene are MDHEN and SYDVKM. The CDR3 spells CASRDRVSSRSAFF. DNA for the CDR3: TGTGCCAGCCGGGACAGGGTATCATCGCGATCAGCTTTCTTT.

The chain employs TRBV11-2 and TRBJ2-7; no definite D call. Looked up from germline, CDR1 is SGHAT and CDR2 is FQNNGV. V lost 2 bases, J lost 2 bases, and 7 bases lay in between. The CDR3 consists of 13 residues. CDR3 loop: CASSLTPTYEQYF. The CDR3 DNA reads as TGTGCCAGCAGCTTAACACCCACCTACGAGCAGTACTTC.

This clone turned up a few times. The chain combines TRBV5-1 with TRBJ1-5; D is uncertain. V lost 7 bases and J lost 6, with 14 bases in between. The CDR3 is 13 residues long. Looked up from germline, CDR1 is SGHRS and CDR2 is YFSETQ. The chain's CDR3 is CASSSGNGQPQHF. DNA of the CDR3: TGCGCCAGCTCATCGGGAAACGGTCAGCCCCAGCATTTT. The full variable domain, in which reference TRBV5-1 and TRBJ1-5 provide the parts outside the CDR3, is KAGVTQTPRYLIKTRGQQVTLSCSPISGHRSVSWYQQTPGQGLQFLFEYFSETQRNKGNFPGRFSGRQFSNSRSEMNVSTLELGDSALYLCASSSGNGQPQHFGDGTRLSIL.

The V gene is TRBV6-1, the J gene TRBJ2-3; 9 bases are shared with TRBD2. CDR1 and CDR2 (germline): MNHNS, SASEGT. The CDR3 is made up of 18 amino acids. V lost 2 bases to trimming and J lost 3 bases; unmatched junction nucleotides: 12. The CDR3 nucleotides are TGTGCCAGCAGTGAACTCGGGGCAGCGGGGGGATTTACAGATACGCAGTATTTT. Protein sequence: CASSELGAAGGFTDTQYF.

The V call is TRBV14, the J call TRBJ1-4; possibly TRBD1 for D (6 bases). The CDR3 totals 17 residues. Trimming stripped 0 bases from V and 0 bases from J, with 11 bases between. Germline V gene data show CDR1 as SGHDN and CDR2 as FVKESK. The CDR3 protein is CASSQETPGATNEKLFF. DNA of the CDR3: TGTGCCAGCAGCCAAGAAACCCCAGGGGCAACTAATGAAAAACTGTTTTTT.

This clone was detected a few times. J is TRBJ2-2 and V is TRBV9; D is undetermined. Trimming took 0 bases from V and 1 from J, leaving 7 bases between them. This CDR3 is built from 15 residues. Germline V lookup: CDR1 SGDLS, CDR2 YYNGEE. The CDR3 DNA is TGTGCCAGCAGCGTAGAGTCGAGGAACACCGGGGAGCTGTTTTTT. It translates to CASSVESRNTGELFF.

This chain connects TRBV5-5 to TRBJ1-1; D perhaps matches TRBD1 (6 bases). Germline lookup yields CDR1 SGHKS and CDR2 YYEKEE (reference sequence). The V and J ends lost 4 bases and 10 bases respectively, with 20 bases between them. The CDR3 contains 14 residues. In nucleotides, the CDR3 is TGTGCCAGCAGCCCGGGAGGGGGGTTTGATGTAGCTTTCTTT. Translated: CASSPGGGFDVAFF.

The CDR3 region has the DNA TGTGCCAGCACTATCCGGGACAGGTCCACCGGGGAGCTGTTTTTT. This sequence encodes CASTIRDRSTGELFF. V and J are TRBV6-5 and TRBJ2-2, with 8 bases fitting TRBD1. CDR3 size: 15 residues. The germline V gene has CDR1 MNHEY and CDR2 SVGAGI. With V trimmed by 7 bases and J by 4 bases, 8 bases remained unmatched.

In DNA form, the CDR3 reads TGTGCCAGCAGTTATATGGGACAGGCAACAGATACGCAGTATTTT. This sequence encodes CASSYMGQATDTQYF. The chain combines TRBV6-5 with TRBJ2-3, with TRBD1 matching 8 bases. CDR3 length: 15 amino acids. After removal of 3 bases from V and 3 bases from J, the junction contained 5 bases not matched to a gene. Germline values: CDR1 MNHEY, CDR2 SVGAGI.

The chain is built from TRBV4-3 and TRBJ2-3, with D unclear. V was clipped by 3 bases and J by 2 bases, with 15 bases between them. CDR1 and CDR2 from the germline V gene are LGHNA and YSLEER. The CDR3 covers 16 residues. The CDR3 here is CASSQNSVINTDTQYF. In DNA, the CDR3 is TGCGCCAGCAGCCAGAACTCCGTTATAAACACAGATACGCAGTATTTT.

This chain uses TRBV20-1 with TRBJ2-3; 7 bases align to TRBD2. Germline CDR1 is DFQATT and CDR2 is SNEGSKA (reference sequence). V lost 3 bases, J lost 0 bases, and 3 bases stayed unmatched. The CDR3 consists of 14 residues. The DNA of the CDR3 is TGCAGTGCTAGTCACGGGGGGAGCACAGATACGCAGTATTTT. The encoded protein is CSASHGGSTDTQYF.

Here the CDR3 reads CAISERGGERETQYF. The CDR3 nucleotides are TGTGCCATCAGTGAGAGGGGGGGAGAAAGAGAGACCCAGTACTTC. The rearrangement uses TRBV10-3 and TRBJ2-5, with D possibly matching TRBD2 (7 bases). The CDR3 is 15 amino acids. V dropped 2 bases and J dropped 4 bases, with 14 bases sitting between them. CDR1 is ENHRY and CDR2 is SYGVKD in the germline V gene.

The V and J genes are TRBV15 and TRBJ1-6; TRBD1 aligns across 7 bases. The V gene end was trimmed by 4 bases and the J gene end by 4 bases; junction bases not matched to a gene: 4. The V gene's germline CDR1 is LNHNV and CDR2 YYDKDF (reference sequence). The CDR3 spans 15 residues. The CDR3 region has the DNA TGTGCCACCAGCACCTCAGGGGGGTATAATTCACCCCTCCACTTT. This codes for CATSTSGGYNSPLHF. Full variable domain (missing parts from reference TRBV15 and TRBJ1-6): DAMVIQNPRYQVTQFGKPVTLSCSQTLNHNVMYWYQQKSSQAPKLLFHYYDKDFNNEADTPDNFQSRRPNTSFCFLDIRSPGLGDTAMYLCATSTSGGYNSPLHFGNGTRLTVT.

This chain joins TRBV4-1 and TRBJ2-7; unclear D gene. The V end lost 0 bases, the J end lost 2 bases, and 5 bases lay between the germline ends. The length of the CDR3 is 13 residues. Looked up from germline, CDR1 is MGHRA and CDR2 is YSYEKL. The CDR3 DNA reads TGCGCCAGCAGCCAAGATAGTGCCTACGAGCAGTACTTC. It encodes CASSQDSAYEQYF.

J is TRBJ2-3 and V is TRBV7-2; tentatively, D is TRBD1 (6 bases). The CDR3 has 16 residues. Trimming removed 1 base at V and 13 bases at J, with 24 bases between. CDR1 SGHTA and CDR2 FQGNSA come from the germline V gene. The CDR3 region is CASSLGVGAPRFEKYF. In nucleotides, the CDR3 is TGTGCCAGCAGCTTAGGGGTGGGGGCCCCCCGTTTCGAGAAGTATTTT.